This entry features one T cell receptor (beta chain) sequence. The data were taken from a study of OX40 agonist ivuxolimab in advanced cancers. Measured with immunoSEQ multiplex PCR; TCRdb has only the in-frame clones, and not every one. The table includes 35,000 to 45,000 clones, 80% to 90% detected once. This CDR3 region has 12 residues. With 8 bases removed from V and 4 bases from J, the gap between germline ends came to 12 bases. Germline CDR1 reads MNHNS; CDR2 reads SASEGT. The clonotype comes from an adult with an advanced solid tumor such as melanoma, head and neck, liver or kidney cancer. The input for sequencing was CD4+ or CD8+ T cells sorted from blood, taken in a trial of the OX40 agonist ivuxolimab. The rearrangement uses TRBV6-1 and TRBJ2-7, with D perhaps assigned TRBD1 or TRBD2 (7 bases each). CDR3 sequence reads: CASGRGRYEQYF. CDR3 DNA: TGTGCCAGCGGGAGGGGGCGGTACGAGCAGTACTTC.